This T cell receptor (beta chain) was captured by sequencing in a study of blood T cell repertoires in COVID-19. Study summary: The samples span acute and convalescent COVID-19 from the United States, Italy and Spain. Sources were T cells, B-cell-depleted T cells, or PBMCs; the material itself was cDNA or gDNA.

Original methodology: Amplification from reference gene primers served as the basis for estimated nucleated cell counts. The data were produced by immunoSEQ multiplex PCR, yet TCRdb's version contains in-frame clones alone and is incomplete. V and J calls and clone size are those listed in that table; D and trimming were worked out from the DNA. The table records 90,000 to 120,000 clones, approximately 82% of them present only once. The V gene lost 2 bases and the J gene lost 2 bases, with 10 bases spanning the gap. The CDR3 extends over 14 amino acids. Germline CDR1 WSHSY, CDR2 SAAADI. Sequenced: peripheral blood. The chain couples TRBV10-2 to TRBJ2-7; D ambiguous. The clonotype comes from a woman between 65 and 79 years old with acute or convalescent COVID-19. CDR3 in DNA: TGCGCCAGCAGTGAGACCGTAGAGCCCTACGAGCAGTACTTC. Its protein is CASSETVEPYEQYF.